The 10 T cell receptor beta chains below come from one sample, sequenced in a study of response to subunit inactivated influenza vaccine. TCRdb processed the RT-PCR reads anew with MiXCR; each CDR3 protein has one entry. The data show approximately 520,000 distinct CDR3 sequences, about 25% seen once. Sequenced here: CD4+ T cells sorted from PBMCs, sampled roughly 5 days after vaccination. These receptors came from a man aged 45-60 years who received an inactivated influenza vaccine.

In this sample, this clonotype turned up a few times. V usage is TRBV3-1 and J usage is TRBJ2-7; 9 positions match TRBD1. Germline V gene sequence: CDR1 LGHDT, CDR2 YNNKEL (reference sequence). J was trimmed by 6 bases and V by 4 bases; bases with no gene match: 7. This CDR3 has 14 residues. This CDR3 is CASSPGQGSIEQYF. The CDR3 DNA is TGTGCCAGCAGCCCCGGACAGGGGAGCATCGAGCAGTACTTC.

The genes are TRBV6-2 or TRBV6-3 and TRBJ2-7; TRBD1 matches 9 bases. Germline CDR1 and CDR2: MNHEY and SVGEGT. CDR3 length: 15 residues. V lost 7 bases to trimming and J lost 4 bases; unmatched junction nucleotides: 11. CDR3 sequence reads: CASTITPDRGYEQYF. For the CDR3, the DNA is TGTGCCAGCACCATTACGCCGGACAGGGGTTACGAGCAGTACTTC.

The V call is TRBV5-5, the J call TRBJ1-5, with D tentatively TRBD1 (5 bases). Germline V gene sequence: CDR1 SGHKS, CDR2 YYEKEE (reference sequence). The CDR3 runs 14 residues. Trimming cost V 3 bases and J 6 bases, with 13 bases left between them. CDR3 loop: CASSWTGAGQPQHF. For the CDR3, the DNA is TGTGCCAGCAGCTGGACCGGGGCAGGTCAGCCCCAGCATTTT.

This clonotype has just a few counts. The V gene is TRBV9, the J gene TRBJ1-2; no clear D gene. The germline V gene has CDR1 SGDLS and CDR2 YYNGEE. This CDR3 comprises 16 residues. With 0 bases removed from V and 2 bases from J, the gap between germline ends came to 14 bases. The CDR3 DNA reads as TGTGCCAGCAGCGTAGGGGCGGCAAAGGGAAACTATGGCTACACCTTC. Its translation is CASSVGAAKGNYGYTF.

This clonotype appeared a few times. The chain combines TRBV20-1 with TRBJ1-3; D is unclear. The V gene's germline CDR1 is DFQATT and CDR2 SNEGSKA (reference sequence). The length of the CDR3 is 15 residues. Trimming removed 0 bases at V and 0 bases at J, with 9 bases between. CDR3 region: CSARDFRSSGNTIYF. CDR3 nucleotides: TGCAGTGCTAGAGATTTCCGGAGCTCTGGAAACACCATATATTTT.

This rearrangement joins TRBV7-2 to TRBJ1-2; 9 bases align to TRBD1. Unmatched junction bases numbered 7, after V lost 4 bases and J lost 7 bases. The CDR3 spans 14 residues. Germline V lookup: CDR1 SGHTA, CDR2 FQGNSA. This CDR3 reads CASSSGQGIGGYTF. CDR3 sequence (DNA): TGTGCCAGCAGCTCAGGACAGGGGATAGGTGGCTACACCTTC.

This clonotype was picked up a small number of times. DNA for the CDR3: TGCGCCAGCAGCCCCGGGACATTACAAGAGACCCAGTACTTC. Protein product: CASSPGTLQETQYF. The chain couples TRBV5-1 to TRBJ2-5, with D possibly matching TRBD1 (6 bases). Germline CDR1 is SGHRS and CDR2 is YFSETQ. Trimming cost V 4 bases and J 2 bases, with 12 bases left between them. The CDR3 covers 14 residues.

This clonotype appeared a few times. The chain has TRBV12-3 or TRBV12-4 and TRBJ2-3; a weak D match, TRBD1 (6 bases). Trimming left V 9 bases short and J 0 bases short, with 13 bases between. The CDR3 consists of 14 residues. The CDR3 sequence: CASNPGHSTDTQYF. CDR3 bases: TGTGCCAGTAACCCGGGACACAGCACAGATACGCAGTATTTT.

This chain links TRBV15 with TRBJ2-5, with D maybe TRBD1 (5 bases). CDR3 size: 15 residues. Trimming left V 1 base short and J 4 bases short, with 13 bases between. CDR1 is LNHNV and CDR2 is YYDKDF in the germline V gene (reference sequence). CDR3 sequence reads: CATSRGLVRGETQYF. The CDR3 region has the DNA TGTGCCACCAGCAGAGGTTTAGTTAGGGGAGAGACCCAGTACTTC.

The V call is TRBV6-2 or TRBV6-3, the J call TRBJ2-7; the match to TRBD1 covers 8 bases. V was pared by 7 bases and J by 9 bases, with 20 bases of the junction left unmatched. CDR1 is MNHEY and CDR2 is SVGEGT in the germline V gene. The CDR3 totals 16 residues. CDR3 region: CASTDPGTGVLGGQYF. For the CDR3, the DNA is TGTGCCAGCACCGATCCCGGGACAGGCGTACTAGGAGGGCAGTACTTC.